The clone carrying this TCR beta chain occurred many times. TCRdb redid the calling of the RACE reads with MiXCR, one entry per CDR3 protein. The sample consists of 120,000 or so distinct CDR3 sequences, approximately 10% of them appearing once. The V and J ends lost 4 bases and 1 base, in that order; junction bases with no gene match: 15. This CDR3 contains 18 residues. Germline V CDR1 and CDR2: SQVTM, ANQGSEA. The time point denotes: patch test 3, about 24 weeks after DPC sensitization. Treatment of the sample: therapeutic diphenylcyclopropenone sensitization with weekly scalp DPC. The entry originates in a study of human T cells and chemical hapten exposure.

This specimen consisted of whole blood, obtained in connection with sensitization to the hapten diphenylcyclopropenone (DPC). The sequence came from a woman between 45 and 60 years old with alopecia areata. Some clones in this sample may be carry-over from other donors' samples. This chain connects TRBV29-1 to TRBJ2-3; 9 bases align to TRBD1. The CDR3 loop is CSVVYGTGMGQGTDTQYF. CDR3 sequence (DNA): TGCAGCGTTGTTTATGGGACAGGGATGGGGCAGGGCACAGATACGCAGTATTTT.